This T cell receptor (beta chain) was found in a study of blood T cell repertoires in COVID-19. Germline V gives CDR1 LNHDA, CDR2 SQIVND (reference sequence). CDR3 length: 17 residues. V gave up 5 bases and J gave up 3 bases; unmatched junction bases: 14. Profiled with immunoSEQ multiplex PCR; TCRdb holds only in-frame clones, not every one. The repertoire holds fewer than 200,000 clones, with 85% as singletons. The material sequenced was peripheral blood. V and J are TRBV19 and TRBJ1-2; 8 bases are shared with TRBD1. This receptor was taken from a woman in her sixties or seventies with COVID-19, enrolled during active disease. The CDR3 is CASSPSLTGALDYGYTF. CDR3 bases: TGTGCCAGTAGTCCGAGTCTGACAGGGGCCCTAGACTATGGCTACACCTTC.